This TCR beta chain was observed in a study of multiple sclerosis patients with progressive multifocal leukoencephalopathy. This was a survey-level run. Assay: immunoSEQ multiplex PCR; the TCRdb copy retains only in-frame clones and omits some. The top ten hold under 1.5% of the sample, which has around 30,000 clones, nearly 90% seen once. The time point: approximately 11 months of natalizumab therapy. At 6 months of natalizumab came T1, and at 12 months came T2. General observations from the study: Preferential TRBV-TRBJ pairings or common gene usage were not detected at PML. Most PML patients had lower entropy, suggesting less diverse TRB repertoires.

In the case of this clone: Its antigen is currently unknown.

The sequence was collected from a human donor with multiple sclerosis. The starting material was PBMCs, obtained from a patient treated with natalizumab.

The CDR3 here is CASSVGSWGTEQYF. In DNA, the CDR3 is TGTGCCAGCAGCGTGGGTAGCTGGGGCACCGAGCAGTACTTC. The chain is built from TRBV9 and TRBJ2-7; perhaps TRBD1 as D (5 bases). CDR1 and CDR2 from the germline V gene are SGDLS and YYNGEE. V dropped 2 bases and J dropped 6 bases, with 15 bases sitting between them. The CDR3 spans 14 residues. Drawing the rest from reference TRBV9 and TRBJ2-7, the complete variable domain is DSGVTQTPKHLITATGQRVTLRCSPRSGDLSVYWYQQSLDQGLQFLIQYYNGEERAKGNILERFSAQQFPDLHSELNLSSLELGDSALYFCASSVGSWGTEQYFGPGTRLTVT.